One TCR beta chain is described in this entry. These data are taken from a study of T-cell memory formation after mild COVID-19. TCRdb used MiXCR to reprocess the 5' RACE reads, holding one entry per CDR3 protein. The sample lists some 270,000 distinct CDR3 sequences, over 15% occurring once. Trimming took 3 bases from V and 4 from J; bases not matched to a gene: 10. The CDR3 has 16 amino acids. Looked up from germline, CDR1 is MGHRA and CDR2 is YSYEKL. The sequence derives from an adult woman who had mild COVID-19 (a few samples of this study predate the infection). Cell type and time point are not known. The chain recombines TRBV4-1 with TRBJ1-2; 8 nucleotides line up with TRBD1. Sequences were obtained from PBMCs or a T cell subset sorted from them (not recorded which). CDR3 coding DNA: TGCGCCAGCAGCCAGGGAAAACAGGGGGATCGCTATGGCTACACCTTC. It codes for CASSQGKQGDRYGYTF.